The rows below give T cell receptor beta chains drawn from one sample of a study of T cell responses to AZD1222 COVID-19 vaccine. TCRdb's table, derived via immunoSEQ multiplex PCR, lists solely in-frame clones and lacks some. The sample gives 120,000 or so clones, 75% to 90% of which show up once; about 7.1% is in the top ten. The sequenced sample was peripheral blood, obtained 28 days after the second AZD1222 dose. These receptors were collected from an adult who received the AZD1222 COVID-19 vaccine. The CDR3 runs from the conserved cysteine through the conserved F or W. Fields, in order: J gene, D gene, clone size, V gene, CDR3 DNA, CDR3 protein. A D gene is named only where the DNA matches it firmly. Clone size, where shown, is once, few, many, or a class for clones that have expanded.

J: TRBJ1-2; D: TRBD1; size: NA; V: TRBV5-1; DNA: TGCGCCAGCAGCTACACCCCCGACAGGGTCTACTATGGCTACACCTTC; CDR3: CASSYTPDRVYYGYTF
J: TRBJ2-7; D: TRBD2; size: NA; V: TRBV28; DNA: TGTGCCAGCAGTTTGACTAGCGGGAGTATCTCCTACGAGCAGTACTTC; CDR3: CASSLTSGSISYEQYF
J: TRBJ2-2; D: NA; size: NA; V: TRBV29-1; DNA: TGCAGCGTTGACAGGGAGAACACCGGGGAGCTGTTTTTT; CDR3: CSVDRENTGELFF
J: TRBJ2-7; D: TRBD1; size: NA; V: TRBV19; DNA: TGTGCCAGTAGGCCAACAGGGGCCTACGAGCAGTACTTC; CDR3: CASRPTGAYEQYF
J: TRBJ1-4; D: NA; size: NA; V: TRBV28; DNA: TGTGCCAGCAGTTTAGTGGTTAATGAAAAACTGTTTTTT; CDR3: CASSLVVNEKLFF
J: TRBJ2-2; D: TRBD2; size: few; V: TRBV7-3; DNA: TGTGCCAGCAGCTCGGGACTAGCGGGTGCTACCGGGGAGCTGTTTTTT; CDR3: CASSSGLAGATGELFF
J: TRBJ2-7; D: TRBD2; size: NA; V: TRBV15; DNA: TGTGCCACCAGCAGAGAACGAGCGGGGCTCGACGAGCAGTACTTC; CDR3: CATSRERAGLDEQYF
J: TRBJ1-5; D: NA; size: NA; V: TRBV2; DNA: TGTGCCAGCAGTGAGTTCACGGTCGCTGGCCCCCAGCATTTT; CDR3: CASSEFTVAGPQHF
J: TRBJ2-5; D: NA; size: NA; V: TRBV5-1; DNA: TGCGCCAGCACCCATTCAAGCGGGTCCCAAGAGACCCAGTACTTC; CDR3: CASTHSSGSQETQYF
J: TRBJ2-5; D: NA; size: NA; V: TRBV27; DNA: TGTGCCAGCGGCGAGGTTTTATCCCGATGGCAAGAGACCCAGTACTTC; CDR3: CASGEVLSRWQETQYF
J: TRBJ2-7; D: TRBD1; size: NA; V: TRBV4-1; DNA: TGCGCCAGCAGGCAATTCCCCGGGACAGCGACCTACGAGCAGTACTTC; CDR3: CASRQFPGTATYEQYF
J: TRBJ1-2; D: NA; size: NA; V: TRBV3-1/TRBV3-2; DNA: TGTGCCAGCAGCCAACCTGCGGGGGACTATGGCTACACCTTC; CDR3: CASSQPAGDYGYTF
J: TRBJ1-5; D: NA; size: NA; V: TRBV20-1; DNA: TGCAGTGCTAGTCGGGGTGGCAATCAGCCCCAGCATTTT; CDR3: CSASRGGNQPQHF
J: TRBJ2-5; D: TRBD1; size: NA; V: TRBV7-2; DNA: TGTGCCAGCAGCTTGCTCGGACAGGAACAAGAGACCCAGTACTTC; CDR3: CASSLLGQEQETQYF
J: TRBJ1-2; D: NA; size: NA; V: TRBV18; DNA: TGTGCCAGCTCACCATCGCGTGACAGTGGGAGCTATGGCTACACCTTC; CDR3: CASSPSRDSGSYGYTF
J: TRBJ2-7; D: NA; size: NA; V: TRBV28; DNA: TGTGCCAGCAGCCCTCGACCCCTAGGCCGTGAGCAGTACTTC; CDR3: CASSPRPLGREQYF
J: TRBJ2-3; D: NA; size: NA; V: TRBV14; DNA: TGTGCCAGCAGCCAAGAGGCGGCGGGGACGCAGTATTTT; CDR3: CASSQEAAGTQYF
J: TRBJ1-5; D: NA; size: NA; V: TRBV5-6; DNA: TGTGCCAGCAGCTTGGCGGGTCCTAACAATCAGCCCCAGCATTTT; CDR3: CASSLAGPNNQPQHF
J: TRBJ1-5; D: TRBD1; size: NA; V: TRBV28; DNA: TGTGCCAGCCTGCAGGGGGCACATCAGCCCCAGCATTTT; CDR3: CASLQGAHQPQHF
J: TRBJ2-1; D: TRBD2; size: NA; V: TRBV7-7; DNA: TGTGCTAGCAGCTTAGCGCTAGCGGGATACAATGAGCAGTTCTTC; CDR3: CASSLALAGYNEQFF
J: TRBJ2-7; D: NA; size: NA; V: TRBV24-1; DNA: TGTGCCACCAGTGCGGGGGGGACAGGGAACTACGAGCAGTACTTC; CDR3: CATSAGGTGNYEQYF
J: TRBJ2-3; D: NA; size: NA; V: TRBV30; DNA: TGTGCCTGGAGTGTAGGGGTCCCGAAATCGCATACGCAGTATTTT; CDR3: CAWSVGVPKSHTQYF
J: TRBJ2-3; D: NA; size: NA; V: TRBV4-3; DNA: TGCGCCAGCAGCGACGGGACGCTAGGCAGAGATACGCAGTATTTT; CDR3: CASSDGTLGRDTQYF
J: TRBJ2-5; D: TRBD1; size: NA; V: TRBV11-3; DNA: TGTGCCAGCAGCAACGACAGGGACGGAGAGACCCAGTACTTC; CDR3: CASSNDRDGETQYF
J: TRBJ1-2; D: NA; size: NA; V: TRBV27; DNA: TGTGCCAGCGGATATAACTATGGCTACACCTTC; CDR3: CASGYNYGYTF
J: TRBJ2-6; D: TRBD1; size: NA; V: TRBV4-1; DNA: TGCGCCAGCAGCCAAGATCAGGGGGTTGGGGCCAACGTCCTGACTTTC; CDR3: CASSQDQGVGANVLTF
J: TRBJ2-7; D: TRBD1; size: NA; V: TRBV30; DNA: TGTGCCTGTACAGGGGGCGCCCTTGGATCCTACGAGCAGTACTTC; CDR3: CACTGGALGSYEQYF
J: TRBJ1-1; D: NA; size: NA; V: TRBV7-9; DNA: TGTGCCAGCAGCTTAGCTGTGGGGATGAACACTGAAGCTTTCTTT; CDR3: CASSLAVGMNTEAFF
J: TRBJ1-4; D: NA; size: NA; V: TRBV13; DNA: TGTGCCAGCAGCCCGCCTGGGGCGTCGCCTAATGAAAAACTGTTTTTT; CDR3: CASSPPGASPNEKLFF
J: TRBJ1-2; D: NA; size: NA; V: TRBV14; DNA: TGTGCCAGAAATAAAGGGGATGACTATGGCTACACCTTC; CDR3: CARNKGDDYGYTF
J: TRBJ1-4; D: NA; size: NA; V: TRBV3-1/TRBV3-2; DNA: TGTGCCAGCAGTGGACAGATAATTAATGAAAAACTGTTTTTT; CDR3: CASSGQIINEKLFF
J: TRBJ2-2; D: TRBD1; size: NA; V: TRBV6-5; DNA: TGTGCCAGCAGTTACTCTACAGGGGAGCGATCCGGGGAGCTGTTTTTT; CDR3: CASSYSTGERSGELFF
J: TRBJ1-2; D: TRBD1; size: NA; V: TRBV6-5; DNA: TGTGCCAGCAGTTACCGACAGGGGAGAGACTATGGCTACACCTTC; CDR3: CASSYRQGRDYGYTF
J: TRBJ1-2; D: NA; size: NA; V: TRBV10-1; DNA: TGCGCCAGCAGTGAGTTGCGGGGAACGGGAGGCTACACCTTC; CDR3: CASSELRGTGGYTF
J: TRBJ2-1; D: NA; size: NA; V: TRBV4-1; DNA: TGCGCCAGCAGGGCTAAGGCGGCCAACCGGGGGCAGTTCTTC; CDR3: CASRAKAANRGQFF
J: TRBJ1-1; D: TRBD1; size: NA; V: TRBV5-4; DNA: TGTGCCAGCAGCTTGACAGGGGGCGATATCGCTGAAGCTTTCTTT; CDR3: CASSLTGGDIAEAFF
J: TRBJ2-1; D: TRBD2; size: NA; V: TRBV7-6; DNA: TGTGCCAGCATCCGGAGCGGGGGAATGAGTAATGAGCAGTTCTTC; CDR3: CASIRSGGMSNEQFF
J: TRBJ1-4; D: NA; size: NA; V: TRBV6-6; DNA: TGTGCCAGCAGTTATAAAAGGATCGAAAAACTGTTTTTT; CDR3: CASSYKRIEKLFF
J: TRBJ1-6; D: NA; size: NA; V: TRBV9; DNA: TGTGCCAGCAGCGTAGCGGAGAAGGCACCCCTCCACTTT; CDR3: CASSVAEKAPLHF
J: TRBJ2-7; D: NA; size: NA; V: TRBV19; DNA: TGTGCCAGTAGTGGGTACGGGGGGCGCTACGAGCAGTACTTC; CDR3: CASSGYGGRYEQYF
J: TRBJ2-7; D: NA; size: NA; V: TRBV18; DNA: TGTGCCAGCTCACCCATGCAAGGCAGCGAGCAGTACTTC; CDR3: CASSPMQGSEQYF
J: TRBJ2-5; D: TRBD2; size: NA; V: TRBV28; DNA: TGTGCCAGCTCCCTAGCGGGACCGCCGGAGACCCAGTACTTC; CDR3: CASSLAGPPETQYF
J: TRBJ1-5; D: NA; size: NA; V: TRBV3-1/TRBV3-2; DNA: TGTGCCAGCAGCCAAGAAAGGGGGAGTAATCAGCCCCAGCATTTT; CDR3: CASSQERGSNQPQHF
J: TRBJ2-5; D: TRBD1; size: NA; V: TRBV3-1/TRBV3-2; DNA: TGTGCCAGCAGCCACGACAGGGAAGAGACCCAGTACTTC; CDR3: CASSHDREETQYF
J: TRBJ2-3; D: NA; size: few; V: TRBV5-1; DNA: TGCGCCAGCAGCAGGACCGGGACGAGCACAGATACGCAGTATTTT; CDR3: CASSRTGTSTDTQYF
J: TRBJ2-4; D: NA; size: NA; V: TRBV5-4; DNA: TGTGCCAGCAGCAATCTCCTCGGGGCCAAAAACATTCAGTACTTC; CDR3: CASSNLLGAKNIQYF
J: TRBJ1-4; D: NA; size: once; V: TRBV6-5; DNA: TGTGCCAGCAGTATCAATGAAGAAAAACTGTTTTTT; CDR3: CASSINEEKLFF
J: TRBJ2-5; D: NA; size: NA; V: TRBV7-9; DNA: TGTGCCAGCAGCTTCCACAGCGACCAAGAGACCCAGTACTTC; CDR3: CASSFHSDQETQYF
J: TRBJ2-7; D: NA; size: NA; V: TRBV11-2; DNA: TGTGCCAGCAGCTACGGGGGGCAGGGCTACGAGCAGTACTTC; CDR3: CASSYGGQGYEQYF
J: TRBJ1-5; D: NA; size: NA; V: TRBV5-3; DNA: TGTGCCAGAAGCTCCATCCGGGACGGACGGAATCAGCCCCAGCATTTT; CDR3: CARSSIRDGRNQPQHF
J: TRBJ1-1; D: TRBD1; size: few; V: TRBV6-2/TRBV6-3; DNA: TGTGCCAGCAGCACAGGGGGCACTGAAGCTTTCTTT; CDR3: CASSTGGTEAFF
J: TRBJ1-5; D: NA; size: NA; V: TRBV19; DNA: TGTGCCAGTAGCGACGGGGCAGGGGCAAATCAGCCCCAGCATTTT; CDR3: CASSDGAGANQPQHF
J: TRBJ2-5; D: TRBD2; size: NA; V: TRBV19; DNA: TGTGCCAGTACCGTTAGCGGGGGGCGGATTGAGACCCAGTACTTC; CDR3: CASTVSGGRIETQYF
J: TRBJ1-1; D: NA; size: once; V: TRBV7-9; DNA: TGTGCCAGCAGCTTATTAATGAACACTGAAGCTTTCTTT; CDR3: CASSLLMNTEAFF
J: TRBJ1-1; D: NA; size: NA; V: TRBV6-5; DNA: TGTGCCAGCAGTTACTCGAACAGGGTAGCTTTCTTT; CDR3: CASSYSNRVAFF
J: TRBJ1-3; D: NA; size: NA; V: TRBV6-5; DNA: TGTGCCAGCCGAGATACTTCTCTCAACACCATATATTTT; CDR3: CASRDTSLNTIYF